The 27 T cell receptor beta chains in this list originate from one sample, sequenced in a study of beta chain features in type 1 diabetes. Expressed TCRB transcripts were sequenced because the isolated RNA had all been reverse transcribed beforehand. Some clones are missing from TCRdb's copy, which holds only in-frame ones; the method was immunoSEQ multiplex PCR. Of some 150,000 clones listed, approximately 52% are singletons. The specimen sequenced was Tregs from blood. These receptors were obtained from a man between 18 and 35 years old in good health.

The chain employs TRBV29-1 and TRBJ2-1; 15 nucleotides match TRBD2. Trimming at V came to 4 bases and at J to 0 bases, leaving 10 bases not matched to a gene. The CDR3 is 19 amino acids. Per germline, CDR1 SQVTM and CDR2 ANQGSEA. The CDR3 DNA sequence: TGCAGCGTTGTAGCAGGACTAGCGGGAGGGCCGTTCTCCTACAATGAGCAGTTCTTC. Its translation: CSVVAGLAGGPFSYNEQFF.

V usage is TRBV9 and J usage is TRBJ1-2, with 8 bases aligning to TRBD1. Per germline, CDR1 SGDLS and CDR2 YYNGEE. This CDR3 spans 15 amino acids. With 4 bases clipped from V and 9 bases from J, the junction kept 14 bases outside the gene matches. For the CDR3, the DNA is TGTGCCAGCAGCCCCCTAGGACAGGGCTCGTATAGCTACACCTTC. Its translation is CASSPLGQGSYSYTF.

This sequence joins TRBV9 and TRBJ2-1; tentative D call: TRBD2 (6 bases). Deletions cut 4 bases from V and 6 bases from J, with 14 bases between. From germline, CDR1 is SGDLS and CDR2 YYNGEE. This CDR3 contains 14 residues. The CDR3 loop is CASSMQTSSNEQFF. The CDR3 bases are TGTGCCAGCAGCATGCAGACTAGTTCCAATGAGCAGTTCTTC.

The CDR3 coding sequence is TGTGCCAGCAGCGCCCGGGACAGCTCCTACGAGCAGTACTTC. It translates to CASSARDSSYEQYF. V gene TRBV9 combines with J gene TRBJ2-7, with 7 nucleotides matching TRBD1. Germline V gene lookup returns CDR1 SGDLS and CDR2 YYNGEE. CDR3 length equals 14 residues. With V trimmed by 3 bases and J by 0 bases, 3 bases remained unmatched. The full variable domain, its missing parts supplied by reference TRBV9 and TRBJ2-7, is DSGVTQTPKHLITATGQRVTLRCSPRSGDLSVYWYQQSLDQGLQFLIQYYNGEERAKGNILERFSAQQFPDLHSELNLSSLELGDSALYFCASSARDSSYEQYFGPGTRLTVT.

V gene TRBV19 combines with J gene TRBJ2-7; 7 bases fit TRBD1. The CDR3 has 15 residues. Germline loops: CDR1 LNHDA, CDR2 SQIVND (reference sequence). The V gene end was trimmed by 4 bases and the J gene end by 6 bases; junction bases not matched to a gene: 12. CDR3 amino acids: CASSKRQGPTGEQYF. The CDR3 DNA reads TGTGCCAGTAGTAAACGACAGGGCCCTACGGGCGAGCAGTACTTC.

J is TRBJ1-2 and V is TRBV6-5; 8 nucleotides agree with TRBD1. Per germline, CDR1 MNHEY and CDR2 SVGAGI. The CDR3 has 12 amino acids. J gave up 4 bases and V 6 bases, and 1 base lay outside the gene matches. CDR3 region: CASSQGAYGYTF. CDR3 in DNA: TGTGCCAGCAGCCAGGGGGCCTATGGCTACACCTTC.

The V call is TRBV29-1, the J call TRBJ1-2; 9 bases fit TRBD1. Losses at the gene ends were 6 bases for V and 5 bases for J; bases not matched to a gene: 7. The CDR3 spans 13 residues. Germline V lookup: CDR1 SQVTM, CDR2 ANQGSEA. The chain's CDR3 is CSVRRDRAYGYTF. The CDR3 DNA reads TGCAGCGTCCGGCGGGACAGGGCTTATGGCTACACCTTC.

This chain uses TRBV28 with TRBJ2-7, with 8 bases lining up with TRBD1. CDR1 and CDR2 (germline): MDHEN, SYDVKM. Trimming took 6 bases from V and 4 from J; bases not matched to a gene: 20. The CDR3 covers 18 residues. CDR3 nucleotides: TGTGCCAGCAGAGGACAGGGAGGACAGGCGGGTGAGTGGTACGAGCAGTACTTC. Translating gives CASRGQGGQAGEWYEQYF.

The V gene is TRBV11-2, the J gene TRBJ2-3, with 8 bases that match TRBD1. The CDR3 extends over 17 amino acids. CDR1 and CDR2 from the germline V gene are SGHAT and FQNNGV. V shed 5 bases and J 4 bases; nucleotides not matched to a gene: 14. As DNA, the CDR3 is TGTGCCAGCAGCCGGCACGCGGGACAGGTTATTTCAGATACGCAGTATTTT. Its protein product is CASSRHAGQVISDTQYF.

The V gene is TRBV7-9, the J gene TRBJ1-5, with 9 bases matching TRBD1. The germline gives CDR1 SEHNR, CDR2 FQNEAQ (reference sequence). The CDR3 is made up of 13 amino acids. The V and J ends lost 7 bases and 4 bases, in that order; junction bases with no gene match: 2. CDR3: CASKGTGNQPQHF. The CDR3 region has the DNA TGTGCCAGCAAGGGGACAGGGAATCAGCCCCAGCATTTT.

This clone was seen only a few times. CDR3: CAWSVGGPGELFF. The CDR3, as DNA: TGTGCCTGGAGTGTAGGGGGTCCCGGGGAGCTGTTTTTT. The rearrangement links TRBV30 to TRBJ2-2; TRBD1 is a possible D gene (6 bases). V was pared by 0 bases and J by 6 bases, with 8 bases between. The CDR3 totals 13 residues. CDR1 is GTSNPN, CDR2 SVGIG, per germline (reference sequence).

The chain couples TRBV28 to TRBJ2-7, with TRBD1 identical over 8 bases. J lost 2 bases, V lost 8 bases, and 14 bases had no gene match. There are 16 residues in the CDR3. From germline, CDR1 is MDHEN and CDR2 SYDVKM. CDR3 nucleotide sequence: TGTGCCAGCGGAAGACCAGGGGGCCTCCGTCCCTACGAGCAGTACTTC. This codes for CASGRPGGLRPYEQYF.

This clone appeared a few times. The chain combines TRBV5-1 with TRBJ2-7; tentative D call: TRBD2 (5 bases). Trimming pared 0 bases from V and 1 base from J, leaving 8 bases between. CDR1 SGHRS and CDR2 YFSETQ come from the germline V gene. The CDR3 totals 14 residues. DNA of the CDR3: TGCGCCAGCAGCTTGGTTGCGGGTTCCTACGAGCAGTACTTC. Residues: CASSLVAGSYEQYF.

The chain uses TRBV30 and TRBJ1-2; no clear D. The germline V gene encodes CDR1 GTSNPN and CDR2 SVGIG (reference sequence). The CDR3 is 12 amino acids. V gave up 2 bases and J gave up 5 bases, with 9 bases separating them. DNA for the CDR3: TGTGCCTGGAGTATCACGGGGTATGGCTACACCTTC. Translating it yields CAWSITGYGYTF.

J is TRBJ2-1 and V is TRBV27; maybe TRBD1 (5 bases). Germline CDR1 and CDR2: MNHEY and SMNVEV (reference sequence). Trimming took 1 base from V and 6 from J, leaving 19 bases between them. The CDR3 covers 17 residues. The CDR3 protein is CASSLLIRGAAPNEQFF. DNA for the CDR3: TGTGCCAGCAGTTTATTAATTCGTGGGGCCGCCCCCAATGAGCAGTTCTTC.

In DNA, the CDR3 is TGTGCCAGCAGCCGCCCCCTAGCGGGGGGGCGAGAGACCCAGTACTTC. This codes for CASSRPLAGGRETQYF. This sequence joins TRBV4-2 and TRBJ2-5; 12 bases align to TRBD2. Germline loops: CDR1 LGHNA, CDR2 YNFKEQ. CDR3 length: 16 residues. V dropped 4 bases and J dropped 4; count of bases not matched to a gene: 7.

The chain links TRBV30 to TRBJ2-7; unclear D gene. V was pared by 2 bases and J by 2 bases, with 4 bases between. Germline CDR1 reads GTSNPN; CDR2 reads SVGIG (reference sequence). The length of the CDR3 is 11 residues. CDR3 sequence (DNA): TGTGCCTGGAGTATTACCTACGAGCAGTACTTC. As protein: CAWSITYEQYF.

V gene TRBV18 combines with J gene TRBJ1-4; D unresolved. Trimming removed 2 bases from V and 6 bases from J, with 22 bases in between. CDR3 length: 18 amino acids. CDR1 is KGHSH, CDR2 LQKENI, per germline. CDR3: CASSPYDVWAYPHEKLFF. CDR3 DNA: TGTGCCAGCTCACCATATGATGTCTGGGCTTACCCTCATGAAAAACTGTTTTTT.

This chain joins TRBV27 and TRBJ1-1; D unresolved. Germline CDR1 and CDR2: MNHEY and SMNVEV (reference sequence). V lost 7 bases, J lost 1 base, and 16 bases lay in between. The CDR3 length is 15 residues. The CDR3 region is CASTLFGGKNTEAFF. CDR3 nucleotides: TGTGCCAGCACTCTTTTTGGAGGAAAGAACACTGAAGCTTTCTTT.

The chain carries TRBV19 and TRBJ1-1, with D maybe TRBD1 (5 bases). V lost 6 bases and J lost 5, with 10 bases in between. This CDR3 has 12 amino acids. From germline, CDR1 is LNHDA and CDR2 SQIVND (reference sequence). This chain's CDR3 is CASRAGATEAFF. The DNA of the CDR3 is TGTGCCAGTAGAGCTGGGGCGACTGAAGCTTTCTTT. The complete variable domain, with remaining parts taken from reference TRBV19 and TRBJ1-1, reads DGGITQSPKYLFRKEGQNVTLSCEQNLNHDAMYWYRQDPGQGLRLIYYSQIVNDFQKGDIAEGYSVSREKKESFPLTVTSAQKNPTAFYLCASRAGATEAFFGQGTRLTVV.

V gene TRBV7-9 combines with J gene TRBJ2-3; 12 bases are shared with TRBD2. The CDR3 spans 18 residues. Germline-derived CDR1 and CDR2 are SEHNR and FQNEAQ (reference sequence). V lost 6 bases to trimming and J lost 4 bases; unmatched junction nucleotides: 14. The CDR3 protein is CASRAARTRLAGADTQYF. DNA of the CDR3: TGTGCCAGCAGAGCCGCGCGGACCAGACTAGCGGGGGCAGATACGCAGTATTTT.

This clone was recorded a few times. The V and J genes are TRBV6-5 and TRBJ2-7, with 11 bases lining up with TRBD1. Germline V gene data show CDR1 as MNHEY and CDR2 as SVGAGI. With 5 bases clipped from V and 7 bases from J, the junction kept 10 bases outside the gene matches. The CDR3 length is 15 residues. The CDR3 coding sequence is TGTGCCAGCAGTACCGTCCGGGACAGGGGGAGTGAGCAGTACTTC. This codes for CASSTVRDRGSEQYF.

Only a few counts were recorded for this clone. The CDR3 loop reads CASSQGSAGQETQYF. DNA of the CDR3: TGCGCCAGCAGCCAAGGGTCGGCAGGGCAGGAGACCCAGTACTTC. This chain links TRBV4-3 with TRBJ2-5; tentatively, D is TRBD1 (5 bases). The germline CDR1 and CDR2 sequences are LGHNA and YSLEER. Trimming shortened V by 1 base and J by 5 bases, and 14 bases separated the two germline ends. CDR3 length equals 15 residues.

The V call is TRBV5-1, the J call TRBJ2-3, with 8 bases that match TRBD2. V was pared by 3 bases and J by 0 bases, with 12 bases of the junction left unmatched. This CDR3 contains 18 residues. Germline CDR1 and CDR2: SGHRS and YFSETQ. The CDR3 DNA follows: TGCGCCAGCAGCTACAACGTAGCGGGACGATTGAGCACAGATACGCAGTATTTT. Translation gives CASSYNVAGRLSTDTQYF.

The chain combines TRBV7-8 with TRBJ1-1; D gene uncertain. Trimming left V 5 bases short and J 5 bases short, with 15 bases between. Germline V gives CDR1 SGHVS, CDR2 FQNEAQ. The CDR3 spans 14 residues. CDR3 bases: TGTGCCAGCAGCCGATCTCAGGCAATGACTGAAGCTTTCTTT. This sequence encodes CASSRSQAMTEAFF.

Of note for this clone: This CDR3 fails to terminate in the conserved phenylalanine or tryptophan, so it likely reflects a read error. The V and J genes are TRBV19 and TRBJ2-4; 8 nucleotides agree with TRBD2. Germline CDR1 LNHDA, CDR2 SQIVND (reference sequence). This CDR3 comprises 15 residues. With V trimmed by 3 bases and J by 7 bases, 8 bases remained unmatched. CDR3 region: CASSIGGEIRNIQYL. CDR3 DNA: TGTGCCAGTAGTATCGGGGGGGAAATTAGGAACATTCAGTACCTC.

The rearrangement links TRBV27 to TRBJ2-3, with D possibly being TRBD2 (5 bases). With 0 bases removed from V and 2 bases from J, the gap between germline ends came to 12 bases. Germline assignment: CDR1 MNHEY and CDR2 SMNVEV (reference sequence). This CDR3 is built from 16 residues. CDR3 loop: CASSLSLRGYTDTQYF. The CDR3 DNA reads TGTGCCAGCAGTTTATCTCTCCGGGGTTACACAGATACGCAGTATTTT.